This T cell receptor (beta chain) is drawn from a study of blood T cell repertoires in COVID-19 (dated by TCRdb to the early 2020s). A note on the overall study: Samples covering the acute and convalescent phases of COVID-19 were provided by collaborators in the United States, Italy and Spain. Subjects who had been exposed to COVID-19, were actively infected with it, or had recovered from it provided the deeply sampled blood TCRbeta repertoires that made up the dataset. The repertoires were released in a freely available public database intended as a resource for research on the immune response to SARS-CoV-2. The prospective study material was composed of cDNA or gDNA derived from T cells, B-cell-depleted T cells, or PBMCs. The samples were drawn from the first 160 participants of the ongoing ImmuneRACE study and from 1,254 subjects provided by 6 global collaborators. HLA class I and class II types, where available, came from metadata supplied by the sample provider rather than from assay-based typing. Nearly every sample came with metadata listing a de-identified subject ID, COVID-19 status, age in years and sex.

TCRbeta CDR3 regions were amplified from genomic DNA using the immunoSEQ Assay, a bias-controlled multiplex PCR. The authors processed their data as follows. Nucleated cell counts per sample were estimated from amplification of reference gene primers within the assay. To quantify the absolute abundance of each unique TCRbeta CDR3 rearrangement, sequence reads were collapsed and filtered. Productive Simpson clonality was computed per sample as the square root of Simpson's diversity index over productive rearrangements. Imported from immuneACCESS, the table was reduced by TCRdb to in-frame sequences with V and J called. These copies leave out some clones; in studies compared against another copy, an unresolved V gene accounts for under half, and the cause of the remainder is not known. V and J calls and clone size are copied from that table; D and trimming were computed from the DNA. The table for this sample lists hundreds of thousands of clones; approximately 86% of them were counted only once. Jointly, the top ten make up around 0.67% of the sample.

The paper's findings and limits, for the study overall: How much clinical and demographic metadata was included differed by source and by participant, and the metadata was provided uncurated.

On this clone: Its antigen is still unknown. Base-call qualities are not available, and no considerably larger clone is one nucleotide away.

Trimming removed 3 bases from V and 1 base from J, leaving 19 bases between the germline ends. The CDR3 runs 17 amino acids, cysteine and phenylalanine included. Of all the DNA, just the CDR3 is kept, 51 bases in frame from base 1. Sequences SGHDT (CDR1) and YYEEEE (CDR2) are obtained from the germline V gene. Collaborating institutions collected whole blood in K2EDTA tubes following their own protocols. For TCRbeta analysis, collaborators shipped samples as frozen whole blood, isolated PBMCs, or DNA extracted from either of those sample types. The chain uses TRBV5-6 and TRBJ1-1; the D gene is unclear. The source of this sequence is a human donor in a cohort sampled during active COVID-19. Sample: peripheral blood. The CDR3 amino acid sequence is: CASSYTTGGRWNTEAFF. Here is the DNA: TGTGCCAGCAGCTACACAACCGGAGGGAGGTGGAACACTGAAGCTTTCTTT.